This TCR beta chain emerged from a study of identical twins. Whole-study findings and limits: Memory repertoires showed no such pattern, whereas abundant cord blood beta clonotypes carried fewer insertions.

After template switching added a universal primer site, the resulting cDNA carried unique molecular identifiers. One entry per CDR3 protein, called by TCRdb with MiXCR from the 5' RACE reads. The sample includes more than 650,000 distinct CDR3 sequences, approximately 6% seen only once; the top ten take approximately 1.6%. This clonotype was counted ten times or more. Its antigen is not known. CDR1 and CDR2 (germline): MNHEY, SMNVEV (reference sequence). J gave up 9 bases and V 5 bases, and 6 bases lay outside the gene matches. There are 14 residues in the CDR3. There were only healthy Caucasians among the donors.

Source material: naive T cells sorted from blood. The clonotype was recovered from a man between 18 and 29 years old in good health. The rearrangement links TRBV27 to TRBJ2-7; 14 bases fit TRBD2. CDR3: CASSLGLAGEPQYF. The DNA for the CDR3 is TGTGCCAGCAGTCTGGGACTAGCGGGAGAACCGCAGTACTTC.